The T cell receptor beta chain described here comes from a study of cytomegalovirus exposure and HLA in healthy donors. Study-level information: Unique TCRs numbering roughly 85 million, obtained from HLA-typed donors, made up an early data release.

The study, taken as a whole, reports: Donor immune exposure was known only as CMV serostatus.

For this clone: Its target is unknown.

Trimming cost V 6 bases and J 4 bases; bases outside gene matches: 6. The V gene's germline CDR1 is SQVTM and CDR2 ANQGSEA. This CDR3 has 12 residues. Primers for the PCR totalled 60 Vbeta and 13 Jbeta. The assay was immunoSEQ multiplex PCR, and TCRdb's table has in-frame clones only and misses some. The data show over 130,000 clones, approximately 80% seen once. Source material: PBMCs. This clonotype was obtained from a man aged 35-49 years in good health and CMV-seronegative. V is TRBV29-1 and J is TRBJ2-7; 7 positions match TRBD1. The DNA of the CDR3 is TGCAGCGTCCGGATACAGGGGTACGAGCAGTACTTC. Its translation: CSVRIQGYEQYF.